This T cell receptor (beta chain) comes out of a study of T-cell memory formation after mild COVID-19. Study background: There were largely donor-specific TCR clusters. Study-level results: Memory from before infection featured some responding clones, which suggests cross-reactive memory joined. CD8+ contracting clones occupied EMRA, while CD4+ ones occupied mainly CM and EM.

Germline V gene lookup returns CDR1 SGHVS and CDR2 FNYEAQ. The CDR3 spans 13 residues. The V gene lost 2 bases and the J gene lost 8 bases, with 10 bases spanning the gap. This clonotype was counted a few times. What it recognizes is unknown. The TCR alpha and TCR beta cDNA libraries, bearing sample barcodes and UMIs, were generated by 5'RACE using constant-segment primers. MiXCR, run by TCRdb on the 5' RACE reads, gives a single entry per CDR3 protein. The data show about 160,000 distinct CDR3 sequences, with roughly 31% seen just once and approximately 12% held by the top ten. The V call is TRBV7-6, the J call TRBJ2-1; TRBD1 or TRBD2 may be the D gene (5 bases each). This TCR was recovered from an adult woman who had mild COVID-19 (a few samples of this study predate the infection). Cell type and time point are not known. Sequenced: PBMCs or a T cell subset sorted from them (not recorded which). CDR3 region: CASSLRDGHEQFF. CDR3 in DNA: TGTGCCAGCAGCTTACGGGACGGCCATGAGCAGTTCTTC.